Listed here is a single T cell receptor beta chain. What it binds is unknown. The data were obtained in a study of T cell responses to AZD1222 COVID-19 vaccine. Study-level points and caveats: The study identified only a handful of AZD1222 recipients as seropositive at baseline. Nearly half of spike-specific TCRs reportedly target variant regions that are unmutated in the B.1.351 and B.1.1.7 variants.

The table came from immunoSEQ multiplex PCR; TCRdb's copy has only in-frame clones and leaves some out. Here the sample spans 160,000 or so clones, around 87% being singletons. Germline V gene data show CDR1 as MNHEY and CDR2 as SMNVEV (reference sequence). V dropped 5 bases and J dropped 2; count of bases not matched to a gene: 9. The CDR3 loop spans 16 amino acids. The chain uses TRBV27 and TRBJ2-7, with TRBD1 matching 10 bases. Sample: peripheral blood, taken 28 days after the second AZD1222 dose. The TCR comes from an adult who received the AZD1222 COVID-19 vaccine. The CDR3 DNA reads TGTGCCAGCAGTCCCTGGGACAGGGGTCTTACCTACGAGCAGTACTTC. This sequence encodes CASSPWDRGLTYEQYF.